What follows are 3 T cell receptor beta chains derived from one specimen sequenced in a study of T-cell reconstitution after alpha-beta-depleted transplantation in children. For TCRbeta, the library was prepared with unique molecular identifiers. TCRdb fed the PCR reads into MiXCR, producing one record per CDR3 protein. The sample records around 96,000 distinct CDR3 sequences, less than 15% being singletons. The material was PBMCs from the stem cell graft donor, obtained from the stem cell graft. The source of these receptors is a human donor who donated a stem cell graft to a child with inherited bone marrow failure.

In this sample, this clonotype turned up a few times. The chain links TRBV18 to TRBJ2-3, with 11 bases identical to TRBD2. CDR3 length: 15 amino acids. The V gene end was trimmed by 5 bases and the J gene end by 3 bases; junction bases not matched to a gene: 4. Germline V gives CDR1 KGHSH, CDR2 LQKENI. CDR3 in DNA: TGTGCCAGCTCATCGGGACTAGCGGATACAGATACGCAGTATTTT. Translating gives CASSSGLADTDTQYF.

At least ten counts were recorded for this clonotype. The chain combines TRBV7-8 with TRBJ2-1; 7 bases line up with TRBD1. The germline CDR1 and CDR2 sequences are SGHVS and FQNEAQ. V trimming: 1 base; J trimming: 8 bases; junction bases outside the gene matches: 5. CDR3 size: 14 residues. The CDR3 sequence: CASSLEGAYDEQFF. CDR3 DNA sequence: TGTGCCAGCAGCTTAGAGGGGGCGTACGATGAGCAGTTCTTC. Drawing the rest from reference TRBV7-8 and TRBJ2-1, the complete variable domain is GAGVSQSPRYKVAKRGQDVALRCDPISGHVSLFWYQQALGQGPEFLTYFQNEAQLDKSGLPSDRFFAERPEGSVSTLKIQRTQQEDSAVYLCASSLEGAYDEQFFGPGTRLTVL.

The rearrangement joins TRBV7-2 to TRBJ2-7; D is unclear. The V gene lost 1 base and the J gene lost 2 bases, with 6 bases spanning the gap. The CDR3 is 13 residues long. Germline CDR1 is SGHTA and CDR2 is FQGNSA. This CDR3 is CASSLVQAYEQYF. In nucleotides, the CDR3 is TGTGCCAGCAGCTTAGTCCAGGCCTACGAGCAGTACTTC.